This T cell receptor (beta chain) was retrieved from a study of CD8 T cells in Susac syndrome (dated by TCRdb to between 2019 and 2020). As for the study more broadly: Whether CD8+ T cell activation and differentiation in Susac syndrome was antigen driven was tested using repertoire sequencing. Findings and caveats that apply to the study as a whole: The number of individuals in the TCR sequencing and HLA analysis was acknowledged as relatively small.

V drops 7 bases and J drops 2 bases, leaving 14 bases in between. The CDR3 sequence holds 14 residues, the cysteine and phenylalanine included. Only the CDR3 portion is preserved as DNA: 42 bases, with reading frame beginning at the first base. Via the germline V gene, CDR1 is MGHDK and CDR2 SYGVNS. High-throughput TCR beta sequencing profiled peripheral blood CD8+ and CD4+ T cells from healthy donors, Susac syndrome patients and multiple sclerosis patients. Multiple sclerosis controls were treatment-naive patients with stable or active relapsing-remitting disease fulfilling revised McDonald criteria. Bulk CD8+ and CD4+ T cells were purified magnetically by negative isolation, whereas CD8+ TEMRA cells were enriched by FACS. Blood was collected in EDTA tubes and processed within 24 hours, with PBMCs isolated through density gradient centrifugation. PBMCs intended for TCR sequencing were cryopreserved in liquid nitrogen and were subsequently thawed in a 37 degrees C water bath. Purity of sorted or isolated CD4+, CD8+ and CD8+ TEMRA cells was at least 90%.

RNA was extracted with the RNeasy kit and 0.5 to 1 ug was reverse transcribed using random hexamers. The immunoSEQ multiplex PCR assay, covering 54 Vbeta and 13 Jbeta segments, was used to amplify TCR beta CDR3 regions. To correct PCR amplification bias, a synthetic template baseline was used for both primer optimization and computational correction. On the study's bioinformatics: Reads were annotated to V, D and J genes according to IMGT and were analyzed with immunoSEQ Analyzer, with only productive sequences retained. Clonality was computed as one minus Shannon entropy normalized by log2 of the number of productive unique sequences. For each patient and control, public and private clones were evaluated within the 100 most prevalent clones. Susac-specific clones were defined as absent from healthy and MS cohorts, approximately 1,000 published viral clones and other ImmuneACCESS disease sequences. The raw public data were reprocessed by TCRdb itself: fastp quality trimming at Q25, MiXCR clonotype calling, in-frame beta chains only. CDR3 protein duplicates are merged, each entry listing the most common genes and DNA. It is TCRdb's table, rather than the study itself, that gives the V and J calls and clone size. The sample yields nearly 200,000 distinct CDR3 sequences; 90% to 95% were counted once. The biggest ten clones account for around 0.085% of the sample.

With respect to this clonotype: It lacks a known antigen. Per-base qualities were not stored, and no clone one base away is much larger.

The sequenced sample consisted of CD4+ T cells from PBMCs. This sequence was found in a human donor with multiple sclerosis. Here the chain combines TRBV25-1 and TRBJ1-1, with the D gene too uncertain to name. The CDR3 protein is CASTEAGFNTEAFF. The DNA sequence is TGTGCCAGCACCGAGGCCGGGTTTAACACTGAAGCTTTCTTT. Full variable domain (CDR3 extended with the reference TRBV25-1 and TRBJ1-1 proteins): EADIYQTPRYLVIGTGKKITLECSQTMGHDKMYWYQQDPGMELHLIHYSYGVNSTEKGDLSSESTVSRIRTEHFPLTLESARPSHTSQYLCASTEAGFNTEAFFGQGTRLTVV.